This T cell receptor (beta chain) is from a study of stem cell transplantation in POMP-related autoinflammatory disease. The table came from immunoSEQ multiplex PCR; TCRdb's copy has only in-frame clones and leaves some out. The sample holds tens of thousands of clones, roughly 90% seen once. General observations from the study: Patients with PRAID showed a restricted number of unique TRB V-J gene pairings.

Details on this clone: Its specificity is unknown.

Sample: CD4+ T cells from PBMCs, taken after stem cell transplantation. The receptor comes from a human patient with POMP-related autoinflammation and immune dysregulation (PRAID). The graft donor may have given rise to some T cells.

The chain's CDR3 is CATSDSSYEKLFF. The CDR3 region has the DNA TGTGCCACCAGTGACTCCTCTTATGAAAAACTGTTTTTT. The V gene is TRBV24-1, the J gene TRBJ1-4; no definite D call. The length of the CDR3 is 13 residues. The V and J ends lost 4 bases and 6 bases respectively, with 8 bases between them. Germline CDR1 is KGHDR and CDR2 is SFDVKD.